These T cell receptor beta chains were read from a single sample in a study. One entry per CDR3 protein results from TCRdb running MiXCR on the RT-PCR reads. This sample carries about 680,000 distinct CDR3 sequences, 11% to 15% of them seen once, and the ten largest clones take roughly 3.9%. The sequencing input was memory CD4+ T cells from blood. These receptors all come from a female donor in good health, serving as a healthy control. Both conserved end residues are part of each CDR3. D genes are given only for firm matches. Rows give clone size only sometimes, using once, few, many, or a class for an expanded clone.

j_gene	v_gene	len	abundance	d_gene	CDR3nt	CDR3aa
TRBJ2-3	TRBV20-1	14	-	-	TGCAGCGCTAACGGAGTGGTTGGCACAGATACGCAGTATTTT	CSANGVVGTDTQYF
TRBJ1-2	TRBV29-1	12	-	TRBD1	TGCAGCGTAGGACAGGGGGTAGTGGGCTACACCTTC	CSVGQGVVGYTF
TRBJ2-5	TRBV9	15	-	TRBD2	TGTGCCAGCAGCCCGAGAGAGGGACTAGCGGAGACCCAGTACTTC	CASSPREGLAETQYF
TRBJ2-7	TRBV29-1	11	many	-	TGCAGCGCAAACAGGGGAGGCGAGCAGTACTTC	CSANRGGEQYF
TRBJ1-1	TRBV7-7	13	many	-	TGTGCTAGCAGCCTAGACGCGAACACTGAAGCTTTCTTT	CASSLDANTEAFF
TRBJ2-7	TRBV20-1	15	many	TRBD1	TGCAGTGCTAGCTCCCGGGACAGAGTATTCTACGAGCAGTACTTC	CSASSRDRVFYEQYF
TRBJ2-2	TRBV4-3	16	many	TRBD2	TGCGCCAGCAGCCGGTTAGCGGGATGGGACACCGGGGAGCTGTTTTTT	CASSRLAGWDTGELFF
TRBJ1-6	TRBV6-6	18	few	TRBD1	TGTGCCAGCAGCCTACCTCATGCCGGGACAGGGCCTCGGGAGGCCCTCCACTTT	CASSLPHAGTGPREALHF
TRBJ2-7	TRBV6-2/TRBV6-3	14	many	-	TGTGCCAGCAGTCCGAATTCAAAGGGCTACGAGCAGTACTTC	CASSPNSKGYEQYF
TRBJ2-3	TRBV7-2	15	many	TRBD2	TGTGCCAGCAGCTTCTCGACTAGCGGCACAGATACGCAGTATTTT	CASSFSTSGTDTQYF
TRBJ1-1	TRBV12-3/TRBV12-4	15	-	-	TGTGCCAGCAGTTTAAGAGACGAAGGGAGCACTGAAGCTTTCTTT	CASSLRDEGSTEAFF
TRBJ1-2	TRBV27	17	-	TRBD1	TGTGCCAGCAGTCCACAACCCGGGACAGCCTTTAACTATGGCTACACCTTC	CASSPQPGTAFNYGYTF
TRBJ2-3	TRBV20-1	13	many	TRBD1	TGCAGTGCGCGGGTTACAGGGGTAGATACGCAGTATTTT	CSARVTGVDTQYF
TRBJ2-7	TRBV12-3/TRBV12-4	12	-	-	TGTGCCAGCAGCTCCGATACACGAGGGCAGTACTTC	CASSSDTRGQYF
TRBJ2-7	TRBV5-1	14	few	TRBD1	TGCGCCAGCAGTCCCGGGACAGGGGCTCCCGAGCAGTACTTC	CASSPGTGAPEQYF